This TCR beta chain was found in a study of human T cells and chemical hapten exposure. This CDR3 has 17 amino acids. Germline loops: CDR1 MNHNS, CDR2 SASEGT. V gave up 2 bases and J gave up 1 base; unmatched junction bases: 4. The library gave individual cDNA molecules unique molecular identifiers. TCRdb redid the calling of the RACE reads with MiXCR, one entry per CDR3 protein. Of about 65,000 distinct CDR3 sequences in the sample, roughly 6.1% are singletons; the top ten hold around 3.6%. Noted time point: healthy volunteer bleed at 6 weeks. Before extraction, the whole blood was not fractionated, and total RNA was taken from it.

The source is a female donor in good health. Some clones in this sample may be carry-over from other donors' samples. The chain uses TRBV6-1 and TRBJ2-3; TRBD2 matches 12 bases. What was sequenced was whole blood. The CDR3 reads CASSERRLAGGTDTQYF. The CDR3 coding sequence is TGTGCCAGCAGTGAAAGAAGACTAGCGGGAGGCACAGATACGCAGTATTTT.